This T cell receptor beta chain comes out of a study of blood T cell repertoires in COVID-19. Study context: The analysed material was cDNA or gDNA that came from T cells, B-cell-depleted T cells, or PBMCs.

The length of the CDR3 is 14 residues. Trimming took 5 bases from V and 8 from J; bases not matched to a gene: 7. The germline CDR1 and CDR2 sequences are SGHVS and FNYEAQ. TCRdb keeps only in-frame clones here, not all; method: immunoSEQ multiplex PCR. In the table there are approximately 56,000 clones, roughly 89% of which are singletons. The sample was peripheral blood. The chain combines TRBV7-6 with TRBJ2-1; 9 positions agree with TRBD1. The receptor comes from a woman aged 55 to 70 with COVID-19, enrolled during active disease. The CDR3 region has the DNA TGTGCCAGCAGCATTGGACAGGGGCGTGATGAGCAGTTCTTC. It translates to CASSIGQGRDEQFF. The whole variable domain, remainder taken from reference TRBV7-6 and TRBJ2-1, is GAGVSQSPRYKVTKRGQDVALRCDPISGHVSLYWYRQALGQGPEFLTYFNYEAQQDKSGLPNDRFSAERPEGSISTLTIQRTEQRDSAMYRCASSIGQGRDEQFFGPGTRLTVL.